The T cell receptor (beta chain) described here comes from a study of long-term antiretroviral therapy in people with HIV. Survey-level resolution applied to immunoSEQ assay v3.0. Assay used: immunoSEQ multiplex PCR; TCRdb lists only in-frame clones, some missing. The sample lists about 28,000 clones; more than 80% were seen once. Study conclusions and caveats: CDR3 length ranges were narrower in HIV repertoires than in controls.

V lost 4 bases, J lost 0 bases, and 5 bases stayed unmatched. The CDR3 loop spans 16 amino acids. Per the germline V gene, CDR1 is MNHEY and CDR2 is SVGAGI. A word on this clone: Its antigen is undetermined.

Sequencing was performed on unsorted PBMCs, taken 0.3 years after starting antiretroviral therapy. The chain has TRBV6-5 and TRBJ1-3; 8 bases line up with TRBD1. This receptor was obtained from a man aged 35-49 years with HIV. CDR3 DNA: TGTGCCAGCAGTTTACGACAGGGGAGCTCTGGAAACACCATATATTTT. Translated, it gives CASSLRQGSSGNTIYF.